These 20 T cell receptor beta chains were all obtained from the same sample, sequenced in a study of T cell responses to AZD1222 COVID-19 vaccine. The data were produced by immunoSEQ multiplex PCR, yet TCRdb's version contains in-frame clones alone and is incomplete. The sample includes some 130,000 clones, roughly 80% of them seen just once. This specimen consisted of peripheral blood, obtained on day 0 of AZD1222 vaccination. The receptors here all came from an adult in good health.

Only one count was recorded for this clone. The chain is built from TRBV28 and TRBJ2-1; 12 nucleotides align to TRBD2. The junction had 13 bases not matched to a gene; V was cut back by 10 bases and J by 0 bases. CDR1 is MDHEN, CDR2 SYDVKM, per germline. This CDR3 has 18 amino acids. The CDR3 reads CAIRGASGGVGSYNEQFF. The CDR3 coding sequence is TGTGCCATCCGCGGTGCTAGCGGGGGGGTGGGCTCCTACAATGAGCAGTTCTTC. The full variable domain, completed using reference TRBV28 and TRBJ2-1, is DVKVTQSSRYLVKRTGEKVFLECVQDMDHENMFWYRQDPGLGLRLIYFSYDVKMKEKGDIPEGYSVSREKKERFSLILESASTNQTSMYLCAIRGASGGVGSYNEQFFGPGTRLTVL.

The chain carries TRBV5-4 and TRBJ1-2; perhaps TRBD1 as D (6 bases). V was pared by 1 base and J by 6 bases, with 28 bases between. From germline, CDR1 is SGHNT and CDR2 YYREEE (reference sequence). The CDR3 totals 19 residues. The CDR3 DNA is TGTGCCAGCAGCTTGCATCACAGGGTTCTTTCGCCTGGTCGGGATGGCTACACCTTC. It codes for CASSLHHRVLSPGRDGYTF. The variable domain in full, with the rest retrieved from reference TRBV5-4 and TRBJ1-2, is ETGVTQSPTHLIKTRGQQVTLRCSSQSGHNTVSWYQQALGQGPQFIFQYYREEENGRGNFPPRFSGLQFPNYSSELNVNALELDDSALYLCASSLHHRVLSPGRDGYTFGSGTRLTVV.

The chain has TRBV6-5 and TRBJ1-3; 11 nucleotides agree with TRBD1. Germline CDR1 is MNHEY and CDR2 is SVGAGI. The CDR3 loop spans 15 amino acids. The J segment lost 4 bases and the V segment lost 6 bases, leaving 5 bases of the junction unmatched. This CDR3 reads CASRGQGASGNTIYF. In DNA, the CDR3 is TGTGCCAGCAGAGGACAGGGGGCGTCCGGAAACACCATATATTTT.

The rearrangement joins TRBV2 to TRBJ2-7; TRBD1 agrees at 9 bases. V shed 8 bases and J 4 bases; nucleotides not matched to a gene: 9. The V gene's germline CDR1 is SNHLY and CDR2 FYNNEI. The CDR3 is 14 residues long. The CDR3 reads CASGEGQGWYEQYF. Written as DNA, the CDR3 is TGTGCCAGCGGGGAGGGACAGGGATGGTACGAGCAGTACTTC.

The rearrangement links TRBV3-1 (or the pseudogene TRBV3-2) to TRBJ1-1; D is undetermined. The V end lost 7 bases, the J end lost 0 bases, and 12 bases lay between the germline ends. CDR1 is LGHDT and CDR2 is YNNKEL in the germline V gene (reference sequence). There are 14 residues in the CDR3. For the CDR3, the DNA is TGTGCCAGCACTCTGGAAGGGATGAACACTGAAGCTTTCTTT. Amino acid sequence: CASTLEGMNTEAFF.

The rearrangement links TRBV24-1 to TRBJ2-2; D is perhaps TRBD1 (6 bases). The length of the CDR3 is 14 residues. Germline V lookup: CDR1 KGHDR, CDR2 SFDVKD. The V gene lost 7 bases and the J gene lost 4 bases, with 12 bases spanning the gap. The CDR3: CATRPTGSTGELFF. Written as DNA, the CDR3 is TGTGCCACCAGGCCTACAGGGTCCACCGGGGAGCTGTTTTTT.

V and J are TRBV4-2 and TRBJ1-1, with unresolved D. The CDR3 runs 15 residues. Germline V gives CDR1 LGHNA, CDR2 YNFKEQ. Trimming removed 1 base at V and 1 base at J, with 10 bases between. The CDR3, as DNA: TGTGCCAGCAGCCAAGGTCTTTCAGCGAACACTGAAGCTTTCTTT. Protein product: CASSQGLSANTEAFF.

The chain employs TRBV3-1 (or the pseudogene TRBV3-2) and TRBJ2-5, with 8 nucleotides matching TRBD2. V lost 3 bases to trimming and J lost 0 bases; unmatched junction nucleotides: 6. The CDR3 covers 16 residues. Germline CDR1 is LGHDT and CDR2 is YNNKEL (reference sequence). CDR3 DNA sequence: TGTGCCAGCAGCCACGGCGGGGGGACGTACCAAGAGACCCAGTACTTC. It encodes CASSHGGGTYQETQYF.

The V gene is TRBV7-9, the J gene TRBJ1-2, with 9 positions matching TRBD1. V gave up 3 bases and J gave up 5 bases; unmatched junction bases: 10. Germline CDR1 SEHNR, CDR2 FQNEAQ (reference sequence). This CDR3 contains 16 residues. The CDR3 nucleotides read TGTGCCAGCAGCTTTTCCGGACAGGGGAAGGGGTATGGCTACACCTTC. Its protein product is CASSFSGQGKGYGYTF.

The gene calls are TRBV9 and TRBJ2-6; 12 bases are shared with TRBD2. The CDR3 contains 19 residues. CDR1 and CDR2 from the germline V gene are SGDLS and YYNGEE. J lost 3 bases, V lost 0 bases, and 7 bases had no gene match. CDR3 loop: CASSVVASGGALGANVLTF. CDR3 DNA sequence: TGTGCCAGCAGCGTAGTGGCTAGCGGGGGGGCTCTTGGGGCCAACGTCCTGACTTTC.

This clone appeared a few times. The J gene is TRBJ1-2, the V gene TRBV6-5; D is perhaps TRBD1 (5 bases). This CDR3 comprises 15 residues. CDR1 is MNHEY, CDR2 SVGAGI, per germline. V shed 2 bases and J shed 2 bases, with 12 bases lying between them. In nucleotides, the CDR3 is TGTGCCAGCAGTTACACGGACACCCTGAACTATGGCTACACCTTC. It is translated as CASSYTDTLNYGYTF.

This rearrangement joins TRBV7-9 to TRBJ2-7; tentatively, D is TRBD1 (5 bases). The CDR3 is made up of 15 amino acids. Trimming cost V 5 bases and J 5 bases, with 19 bases left between them. Germline V gene sequence: CDR1 SEHNR, CDR2 FQNEAQ (reference sequence). The CDR3, as DNA: TGTGCCAGCAGCCTCCCTTTGGTAGGGGCCCACGAGCAGTACTTC. This translates into CASSLPLVGAHEQYF.

The J gene is TRBJ2-5, the V gene TRBV5-4; unclear D gene. Trimming left V 0 bases short and J 3 bases short, with 9 bases between. This CDR3 has 14 residues. Germline assignment: CDR1 SGHNT and CDR2 YYREEE (reference sequence). CDR3 sequence reads: CASSLGRVKETQYF. The CDR3 nucleotides read TGTGCCAGCAGCTTGGGAAGGGTAAAAGAGACCCAGTACTTC.

The chain combines TRBV25-1 with TRBJ2-5, with D perhaps matching TRBD1 (6 bases). Germline assignment: CDR1 MGHDK and CDR2 SYGVNS. This CDR3 contains 13 residues. The V gene lost 3 bases and the J gene lost 4 bases, with 9 bases spanning the gap. The CDR3: CASSDQGRETQYF. CDR3 nucleotides: TGTGCCAGCAGTGATCAGGGGCGAGAGACCCAGTACTTC.

This clone was observed once. The rearrangement uses TRBV2 and TRBJ1-6; 8 nucleotides line up with TRBD1. In germline, CDR1 is SNHLY, CDR2 FYNNEI. This CDR3 comprises 14 residues. Unmatched junction bases numbered 5, after V lost 6 bases and J lost 7 bases. In DNA, the CDR3 is TGTGCCAGCAGACAGGGGGAAGGAAATTCACCCCTCCACTTT. It encodes CASRQGEGNSPLHF.

The chain links TRBV11-2 to TRBJ2-5; D is possibly TRBD2 (5 bases). V lost 5 bases, J lost 2 bases, and 15 bases lay in between. Germline V CDR1 and CDR2: SGHAT, FQNNGV. The CDR3 is 15 amino acids. CDR3 nucleotide sequence: TGTGCCAGCAGCCCTTCGGGGAGCCGGCAAGAGACCCAGTACTTC. Encoded protein: CASSPSGSRQETQYF. The full variable domain, completed using reference TRBV11-2 and TRBJ2-5, is EAGVAQSPRYKIIEKRQSVAFWCNPISGHATLYWYQQILGQGPKLLIQFQNNGVVDDSQLPKDRFSAERLKGVDSTLKIQPAKLEDSAVYLCASSPSGSRQETQYFGPGTRLLVL.

The chain uses TRBV18 and TRBJ1-5, with 9 bases fitting TRBD1. V dropped 3 bases and J dropped 2; count of bases not matched to a gene: 5. Germline values: CDR1 KGHSH, CDR2 LQKENI. The length of the CDR3 is 16 residues. The chain's CDR3 is CASSPRQGEGNQPQHF. For the CDR3, the DNA is TGTGCCAGCTCACCCAGACAGGGGGAAGGCAATCAGCCCCAGCATTTT.

The gene calls are TRBV6-5 and TRBJ2-6, with D possibly being TRBD1 (6 bases). This CDR3 has 15 amino acids. Trimming stripped 7 bases from V and 2 bases from J, with 12 bases between. The germline gives CDR1 MNHEY, CDR2 SVGAGI. The CDR3 bases are TGTGCCAGCAATTCCGCAGGGGCTGGGGCCAACGTCCTGACTTTC. Protein sequence: CASNSAGAGANVLTF.

This rearrangement joins TRBV28 to TRBJ1-5; D unclear. The CDR3 is made up of 14 amino acids. The V end lost 8 bases, the J end lost 2 bases, and 13 bases lay between the germline ends. The germline V gene encodes CDR1 MDHEN and CDR2 SYDVKM. CDR3 in amino acids: CASLLGAGNQPQHF. Written as DNA, the CDR3 is TGTGCCAGCCTCCTGGGTGCGGGCAATCAGCCCCAGCATTTT. The whole variable domain, remainder taken from reference TRBV28 and TRBJ1-5, is DVKVTQSSRYLVKRTGEKVFLECVQDMDHENMFWYRQDPGLGLRLIYFSYDVKMKEKGDIPEGYSVSREKKERFSLILESASTNQTSMYLCASLLGAGNQPQHFGDGTRLSIL.

V gene TRBV30 combines with J gene TRBJ1-1; D not certain. V dropped 0 bases and J dropped 0 bases, with 14 bases sitting between them. The CDR3 covers 16 residues. Germline lookup yields CDR1 GTSNPN and CDR2 SVGIG (reference sequence). The CDR3 region is CAWSVIAPAMNTEAFF. CDR3 coding DNA: TGTGCCTGGAGTGTAATCGCGCCCGCTATGAACACTGAAGCTTTCTTT.